This T cell receptor (beta chain) was recovered during a study of blood T cell repertoires in COVID-19. This study enrolled people aged about 18 to 100 from under 25 US geographic areas. Participants were placed into cohorts based on the clinical history they reported. Recovered participants had two consecutive negative NP/OP PCR tests, healthcare professional clearance, or symptom resolution. V was pared by 3 bases and J by 3 bases, with 11 bases between. The CDR3 has 14 residues. Germline V gene sequence: CDR1 SEHNR, CDR2 FQNEAQ (reference sequence). The repertoire was sequenced with immunoSEQ multiplex PCR; TCRdb's copy has only in-frame clones and lacks some. Of 150,000 to 190,000 clones detected, about 86% appear once; the ten largest clones hold around 7.9%.

This clonotype originated in a man aged 45-60 years who had recovered from COVID-19. Sequenced input: PBMCs or T cells enriched from blood (not recorded which). The J gene is TRBJ1-2, the V gene TRBV7-9; possible D gene TRBD1, 5 bases. CDR3 protein: CASSFSRQHYGYTF. CDR3 bases: TGTGCCAGCAGCTTTTCAAGACAGCACTATGGCTACACCTTC.